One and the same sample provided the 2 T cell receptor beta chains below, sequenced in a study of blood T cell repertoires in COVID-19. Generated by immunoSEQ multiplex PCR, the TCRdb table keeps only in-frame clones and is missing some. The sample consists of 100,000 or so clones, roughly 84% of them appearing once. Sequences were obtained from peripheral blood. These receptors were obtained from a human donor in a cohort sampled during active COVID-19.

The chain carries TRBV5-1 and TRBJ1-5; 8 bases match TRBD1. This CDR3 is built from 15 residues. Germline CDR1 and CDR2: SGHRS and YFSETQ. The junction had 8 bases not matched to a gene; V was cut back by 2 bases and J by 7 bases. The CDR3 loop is CASSFSGGADQPQHF. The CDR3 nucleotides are TGCGCCAGCAGCTTCTCAGGGGGCGCCGACCAGCCCCAGCATTTT.

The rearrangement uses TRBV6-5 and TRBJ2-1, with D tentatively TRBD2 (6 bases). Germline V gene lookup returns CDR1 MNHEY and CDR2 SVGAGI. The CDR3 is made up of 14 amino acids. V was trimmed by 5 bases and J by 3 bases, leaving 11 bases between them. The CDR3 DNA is TGTGCCAGCAGTACGGACTACCTCTACAATGAGCAGTTCTTC. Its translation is CASSTDYLYNEQFF.